This note documents a single TCR beta chain sequence. The same CDR3 arises from other DNA sequences in this sample as well. Sequencing was performed with immunoSEQ multiplex PCR; in TCRdb, only in-frame clones are kept and a portion is missing. This table has some 22,000 clones, roughly 30% appearing once. This sample was taken from a study of sequential checkpoint blockade in melanoma. Study information: Patients were randomized 1:1 to nivolumab-then-ipilimumab or ipilimumab-then-nivolumab first-line. Maintenance nivolumab came after either treatment sequence. Matched biopsies came pretreatment and at week 13 for 20 to 25 patients.

The CDR3 has 12 residues. Germline CDR1 and CDR2: KGHSH and LQKENI. V was cut by 4 bases and J by 4 bases, with 8 bases left in between. Treatment denoted: randomized to nivolumab then ipilimumab (arm A) or the reverse (arm B). DNA-damaging chemotherapy had not been given to any patient beforehand. This specimen was tumor tissue (inferred from file names), taken from a patient given nivolumab and ipilimumab in sequence. This chain connects TRBV18 to TRBJ2-7; weak D call: TRBD1 (6 bases). This clonotype was obtained from a human donor with melanoma. In nucleotides, the CDR3 is TGTGCCAGCTCACAAGGGGGTTACGAGCAGTACTTC. Its protein product is CASSQGGYEQYF. Full variable domain (remainder filled in from reference TRBV18 and TRBJ2-7): NAGVMQNPRHLVRRRGQEARLRCSPMKGHSHVYWYRQLPEEGLKFMVYLQKENIIDESGMPKERFSAEFPKEGPSILRIQQVVRGDSAAYFCASSQGGYEQYFGPGTRLTVT.